Listed below are T cell receptor beta chains from one sample, sequenced in a study of relationships among human T cell subsets. Using its own MiXCR run on the multiplex PCR reads, TCRdb lists one record per CDR3 protein. The sample consists of approximately 14,000 distinct CDR3 sequences, around 60% of them appearing once. Sequencing was carried out using Tregs sorted from blood. The receptors come from a man aged 35 to 55 in good health. CDR3s include the opening cysteine and the closing phenylalanine or tryptophan. Some rows mark clone size as missing; the rest say once, few, many or name a class of expanded clone.

clone size: .
V gene: TRBV18
CDR3 protein: CASSPQGGQPYEQYF

clone size: .
V gene: TRBV10-3
CDR3 protein: CAISDFTDPLVGYGYTF

clone size: .
V gene: TRBV13
CDR3 protein: CASGVSSGETQYF

clone size: medium-sized
V gene: TRBV10-3
CDR3 protein: CAISEGRTRGEQYF

clone size: .
V gene: TRBV20-1
CDR3 protein: CSAELAGEETQYF

clone size: .
V gene: TRBV29-1
CDR3 protein: CSVEGQVPYEQYF

clone size: once
V gene: TRBV11-2
CDR3 protein: CASSPGQRTGELFF

clone size: few
V gene: TRBV20-1
CDR3 protein: CSAREDRIFLTYEQYF

clone size: .
V gene: TRBV11-3
CDR3 protein: CASSLGQRAGELFF

clone size: .
V gene: TRBV19
CDR3 protein: CASRRGVYYNEQFF

clone size: .
V gene: TRBV7-8
CDR3 protein: CASSLAGDGTYEQYF

clone size: once
V gene: TRBV20-1
CDR3 protein: CSARGGYQTDTQYF

clone size: .
V gene: TRBV19
CDR3 protein: CASSSQAGVVQTQYF

clone size: .
V gene: TRBV7-6
CDR3 protein: CASSLGQGSSNGQFF

clone size: .
V gene: TRBV28
CDR3 protein: CASGLAETQYF

clone size: few
V gene: TRBV10-2
CDR3 protein: CASAISTDTQYF

clone size: few
V gene: TRBV27
CDR3 protein: CASSLSDTGISTGELFF

clone size: .
V gene: TRBV12-3/TRBV12-4
CDR3 protein: CASSADGRINQPQHF

clone size: .
V gene: TRBV20-1
CDR3 protein: CSPVGDHNSPLHF

clone size: few
V gene: TRBV30
CDR3 protein: CAGGQGVTYGYTF

clone size: .
V gene: TRBV28
CDR3 protein: CASTEANEQFF

clone size: .
V gene: TRBV2
CDR3 protein: CASSGPDGTVSNQPQHF

clone size: .
V gene: TRBV28
CDR3 protein: CASNEAWRMNTEAFF

clone size: .
V gene: TRBV28
CDR3 protein: CASSLSATIYF

clone size: .
V gene: TRBV20-1
CDR3 protein: CSAPGTGMITDTQYF

clone size: .
V gene: TRBV27
CDR3 protein: CASNGQGTNQPQHF

clone size: .
V gene: TRBV12-3/TRBV12-4
CDR3 protein: CASSPETPGNTIYF

clone size: few
V gene: TRBV12-3/TRBV12-4
CDR3 protein: CASSSTSTHNEQFF

clone size: few
V gene: TRBV6-2/TRBV6-3
CDR3 protein: CASRTKQGSGANVLTF